Listed below are T cell receptor beta chains from one sample, sequenced in a study of OX40 agonist ivuxolimab in advanced cancers. The assay was immunoSEQ multiplex PCR, and TCRdb's table has in-frame clones only and misses some. Here the sample spans 55,000 to 80,000 clones, roughly four fifths being singletons. The sequencing here drew on CD4+ or CD8+ T cells sorted from blood, taken in a trial of the OX40 agonist ivuxolimab. These receptor sequences come from an adult with an advanced solid tumor such as melanoma, head and neck, liver or kidney cancer. Each CDR3 is given with its conserved first and last residue. Each record gives: V gene, CDR3 length, clone size, D gene, J gene, CDR3 protein, CDR3 DNA. The D gene is left open where the match is weak. Size values are once, few and many counts, or a class for expanded clones, and some rows have none.

TRBV7-2,15,-,-,TRBJ2-1,CASSLEGVVYNEQFF,TGTGCCAGCAGCTTAGAGGGGGTTGTCTACAATGAGCAGTTCTTC
TRBV4-1,16,-,-,TRBJ1-4,CASSQDRSVPNEKLFF,TGCGCCAGCAGCCAAGATCGGTCGGTTCCTAATGAAAAACTGTTTTTT
TRBV9,16,-,-,TRBJ2-2,CASSVGTPVEGGELFF,TGTGCCAGCAGCGTAGGCACGCCGGTTGAAGGCGGGGAGCTGTTTTTT
TRBV4-2,11,few,-,TRBJ1-2,CASAAFYGYTF,TGTGCCAGCGCGGCCTTCTATGGCTACACCTTC
TRBV20-1,11,-,-,TRBJ2-1,CSARDPGEQFF,TGCAGTGCTAGAGATCCCGGTGAGCAGTTCTTC
TRBV5-6,13,-,-,TRBJ1-1,CASSRRVGTEAFF,TGTGCCAGCAGCCGCAGGGTCGGCACTGAAGCTTTCTTT
TRBV5-4,15,-,TRBD1,TRBJ1-4,CASSRGQGFAEKLFF,TGTGCCAGCAGCCGGGGACAGGGGTTCGCTGAAAAACTGTTTTTT
TRBV19,13,few,-,TRBJ2-1,CASSPLQVGEQFF,TGTGCCAGTAGTCCCCTACAGGTCGGGGAGCAGTTCTTC
TRBV5-1,15,-,TRBD1,TRBJ2-7,CASSLQRTGGYEQYF,TGCGCCAGCAGCTTGCAACGGACAGGGGGCTACGAGCAGTACTTC
TRBV11-3,13,-,-,TRBJ2-1,CASSLGGLNEQFF,TGTGCCAGCAGCTTAGGGGGACTTAATGAGCAGTTCTTC
TRBV9,14,-,-,TRBJ1-1,CASSVGETNTEAFF,TGTGCCAGCAGCGTAGGGGAGACGAACACTGAAGCTTTCTTT
TRBV5-4,12,-,-,TRBJ2-5,CASSLHLETQYF,TGTGCCAGCAGCTTGCACCTGGAGACCCAGTACTTC
TRBV7-2,15,-,-,TRBJ2-2,CASSSKAGLTGELFF,TGTGCCAGCAGCTCCAAGGCGGGACTGACCGGGGAGCTGTTTTTT
TRBV2,15,-,TRBD1,TRBJ2-1,CASSVRQTGVDEQFF,TGTGCCAGCAGTGTAAGACAGACAGGGGTCGATGAGCAGTTCTTC
TRBV19,13,-,-,TRBJ2-3,CASSPTARDTQYF,TGTGCCAGTAGCCCCACGGCGCGAGATACGCAGTATTTT
TRBV19,14,-,TRBD1,TRBJ1-1,CASSETGYSAEAFF,TGTGCCAGTAGTGAGACAGGGTACTCGGCTGAAGCTTTCTTT
TRBV11-2,14,once,-,TRBJ2-2,CASSLGTGTGELFF,TGTGCCAGCAGCTTAGGAACAGGGACCGGGGAGCTGTTTTTT
TRBV11-1,15,-,-,TRBJ2-3,CASSLNGQLTDTQYF,TGTGCCAGCAGCTTAAACGGACAGCTCACAGATACGCAGTATTTT
TRBV27,16,-,-,TRBJ2-1,CASRRTGVSSYNEQFF,TGTGCCAGCAGACGCACAGGCGTCAGCTCCTACAATGAGCAGTTCTTC
TRBV6-5,14,-,-,TRBJ1-3,CASSMTVTGNTIYF,TGTGCCAGCAGTATGACGGTAACTGGAAACACCATATATTTT
TRBV28,14,-,-,TRBJ2-2,CASSSGRDTGELFF,TGTGCCAGCAGTTCCGGACGAGACACCGGGGAGCTGTTTTTT
TRBV19,15,-,TRBD1,TRBJ1-4,CASSTKGALGEKLFF,TGTGCCAGTAGTACTAAGGGGGCTTTAGGGGAAAAACTGTTTTTT
TRBV28,17,-,-,TRBJ1-4,CASRRLTGVLRDEKLFF,TGTGCCAGCAGACGTCTTACCGGCGTCCTGAGGGATGAAAAACTGTTTTTT
TRBV21-1,15,-,-,TRBJ2-2,CASSKEGGSTGELFF,TGTGCCAGCAGCAAAGAAGGAGGGAGCACCGGGGAGCTGTTTTTT
TRBV7-8,15,-,TRBD2,TRBJ2-1,CASSPERLATNEQFF,TGTGCCAGCAGCCCCGAGAGACTAGCCACAAACGAGCAGTTCTTC
TRBV7-9,15,-,-,TRBJ2-2,CASSQDRGNTGELFF,TGCGCCAGCAGCCAAGATCGGGGGAACACCGGGGAGCTGTTTTTT
TRBV28,15,-,TRBD1,TRBJ1-4,CASRDSGGTNEKLFF,TGTGCCAGCCGGGACAGTGGTGGGACTAATGAAAAACTGTTTTTT
TRBV5-5,14,-,TRBD2,TRBJ2-1,CASRTSGSFGEQFF,TGTGCCAGCAGGACTAGCGGGAGTTTCGGTGAGCAGTTCTTC
TRBV27,16,-,-,TRBJ2-1,CASSLSAGARYNEQFF,TGTGCCAGCAGTTTATCGGCGGGGGCGCGATACAATGAGCAGTTCTTC